These 28 T cell receptor beta chains were sequenced from one sample in a study of PD-1 blockade in classical Hodgkin lymphoma. Patients all relapsed after autologous stem cell transplantation, and there was variation in brentuximab vedotin exposure. The data were produced by immunoSEQ multiplex PCR, yet TCRdb's version contains in-frame clones alone and is incomplete. Counted here are almost 85,000 clones, roughly 89% occurring once; the ten biggest clones make up 20% to 25%. The sample in question was peripheral blood mononuclear cells (PBMCs), obtained at baseline. All receptors derive from a human donor with classical Hodgkin lymphoma.

The chain couples TRBV15 to TRBJ1-5; TRBD1 is a possible D gene (5 bases). Germline V gene sequence: CDR1 LNHNV, CDR2 YYDKDF (reference sequence). The CDR3 is 13 amino acids. Trimming pared 3 bases from V and 4 bases from J, leaving 7 bases between. The CDR3 DNA follows: TGTGCCACCAGCAGTGCAGGGAATCAGCCCCAGCATTTT. This translates into CATSSAGNQPQHF.

The genes are TRBV5-1 and TRBJ1-1; the match to TRBD1 covers 7 bases. Germline V gives CDR1 SGHRS, CDR2 YFSETQ. After removal of 0 bases from V and 3 bases from J, the junction contained 5 bases not matched to a gene. The length of the CDR3 is 15 residues. The CDR3 protein is CASSLAAGGHTEAFF. CDR3 nucleotides: TGCGCCAGCAGCTTGGCTGCAGGGGGTCACACTGAAGCTTTCTTT.

CDR3 loop: CASSPLTGSSTDTQYF. In DNA, the CDR3 is TGTGCCAGCTCACCACTGACAGGTTCGTCCACAGATACGCAGTATTTT. The chain couples TRBV18 to TRBJ2-3, with D possibly being TRBD1 (6 bases). The V end lost 1 base, the J end lost 2 bases, and 13 bases lay between the germline ends. The CDR3 consists of 16 residues. Germline CDR1 reads KGHSH; CDR2 reads LQKENI.

The chain joins TRBV27 to TRBJ2-7; D possibly uses TRBD1 or TRBD2 (5 bases each). V gave up 4 bases and J gave up 5 bases, with 18 bases separating them. Per the germline V gene, CDR1 is MNHEY and CDR2 is SMNVEV (reference sequence). CDR3 length: 15 amino acids. The CDR3 region has the DNA TGTGCCAGCAGTTATCGCCCCGCCCGGGGCAACGAGCAGTACTTC. It codes for CASSYRPARGNEQYF.

In DNA form, the CDR3 reads TGTGCCAGCAGTGAATGGGGAGGCTACAATGAGCAGTTCTTC. Residues: CASSEWGGYNEQFF. The genes are TRBV25-1 and TRBJ2-1; the D gene is possibly TRBD2 (6 bases). The CDR3 has 14 amino acids. The ends were cut back, 1 base at V and 3 bases at J, with 7 bases in the middle. Germline V gene lookup returns CDR1 MGHDK and CDR2 SYGVNS.

This rearrangement joins TRBV19 to TRBJ1-5, with TRBD1 as a possible D gene (5 bases). The germline CDR1 and CDR2 sequences are LNHDA and SQIVND (reference sequence). The V gene lost 9 bases and the J gene lost 6 bases, with 12 bases spanning the gap. This CDR3 has 12 amino acids. The CDR3: CASVMGGQPQHF. The CDR3 region has the DNA TGTGCCAGCGTTATGGGGGGTCAGCCCCAGCATTTT.

The gene calls are TRBV15 and TRBJ1-1, with 8 bases matching TRBD1. CDR3 length equals 12 residues. V trimming: 8 bases; J trimming: 10 bases; junction bases outside the gene matches: 9. The V gene's germline CDR1 is LNHNV and CDR2 YYDKDF (reference sequence). CDR3 bases: TGTGCCACCGAGGAGGACAGGGAAGGAGCTTTCTTT. Translating it yields CATEEDREGAFF.

J is TRBJ1-1 and V is TRBV30; D is ambiguous. The CDR3 sequence is 14 residues long. The V end was cut by 0 bases, the J end by 8 bases, with 16 bases between. Germline loops: CDR1 GTSNPN, CDR2 SVGIG (reference sequence). The CDR3 loop reads CAWSVSSFFAEAFF. The CDR3 nucleotides are TGTGCCTGGAGTGTATCGAGTTTTTTCGCCGAAGCTTTCTTT.

CDR3 residues: CSVEWDRGAFF. In DNA, the CDR3 is TGCAGTGTTGAATGGGACAGGGGAGCTTTCTTT. The V gene is TRBV20-1, the J gene TRBJ1-1; 10 nucleotides align to TRBD1. CDR3 size: 11 residues. Germline loops: CDR1 DFQATT, CDR2 SNEGSKA (reference sequence). The trim removed 7 bases at V and 10 bases at J, leaving 6 bases unmatched.

This chain links TRBV25-1 with TRBJ2-5, with D maybe TRBD2 (5 bases). Trimming shortened V by 6 bases and J by 5 bases, and 16 bases separated the two germline ends. Germline V gene lookup returns CDR1 MGHDK and CDR2 SYGVNS. CDR3 length: 14 amino acids. The CDR3 nucleotides read TGTGCCAGCAGCAACCGGGAACCAGTGGAGACCCAGTACTTC. Translation gives CASSNREPVETQYF.

This chain connects TRBV5-1 to TRBJ1-1; D is possibly TRBD1 (6 bases). CDR3 size: 14 residues. The V and J ends lost 4 bases and 1 base respectively, with 11 bases between them. Germline CDR1 and CDR2: SGHRS and YFSETQ. The DNA of the CDR3 is TGCGCCAGCAGCGGAAGACAGGAGAACACTGAAGCTTTCTTT. This gives the protein CASSGRQENTEAFF.

The chain combines TRBV29-1 with TRBJ1-2; D is undetermined. This CDR3 comprises 12 residues. The V gene's germline CDR1 is SQVTM and CDR2 ANQGSEA. V gave up 3 bases and J gave up 2 bases, with 7 bases separating them. The CDR3 reads CSVDGGNYGYTF. In nucleotides, the CDR3 is TGCAGCGTTGACGGTGGGAACTATGGCTACACCTTC.

The gene calls are TRBV10-1 and TRBJ2-3; 8 bases are shared with TRBD2. This CDR3 region has 15 residues. Germline CDR1 and CDR2: WNHNN and SYGVQD (reference sequence). V shed 5 bases, J shed 1 base, and the junction held 5 bases outside the gene matches. This CDR3 reads CASSPTSGGTDTQYF. CDR3 DNA: TGCGCCAGCAGTCCAACTAGCGGCGGCACAGATACGCAGTATTTT.

The gene calls are TRBV28 and TRBJ2-1; D is unresolved. Per the germline V gene, CDR1 is MDHEN and CDR2 is SYDVKM. The CDR3 spans 14 residues. V lost 1 base and J lost 4, with 8 bases in between. CDR3 sequence (DNA): TGTGCCAGCAGTTTATCGGCGGATTACAATGAGCAGTTCTTC. Translated, it gives CASSLSADYNEQFF.

The chain uses TRBV6-5 and TRBJ1-6; 8 bases are a match to TRBD1. This CDR3 comprises 15 residues. Germline CDR1 reads MNHEY; CDR2 reads SVGAGI. J lost 5 bases, V lost 5 bases, and 5 bases had no gene match. The CDR3 DNA follows: TGTGCCAGCAGTCAGGACAGGGTCAATAATTCACCCCTCCACTTT. It encodes CASSQDRVNNSPLHF.

The CDR3 protein is CASSDWPLAGGERNEQFF. In DNA form, the CDR3 reads TGTGCCAGCAGTGATTGGCCCTTGGCGGGAGGGGAGAGGAATGAGCAGTTCTTC. The genes are TRBV25-1 and TRBJ2-1, with 9 nucleotides matching TRBD2. Germline CDR1 MGHDK, CDR2 SYGVNS. Germline trimming cut 3 bases from V and 7 bases from J; bases unmatched to any gene: 16. The CDR3 is 18 amino acids.

The chain combines TRBV19 with TRBJ2-7; tentatively, D is TRBD1 (6 bases). Per the germline V gene, CDR1 is LNHDA and CDR2 is SQIVND (reference sequence). The CDR3 consists of 15 residues. Trimming stripped 2 bases from V and 0 bases from J, with 11 bases between. As DNA, the CDR3 is TGTGCCAGTAGTATAACCTGGGGGCCCTCCTACGAGCAGTACTTC. Residues: CASSITWGPSYEQYF.

The J gene is TRBJ1-2, the V gene TRBV6-4; 9 nucleotides match TRBD1. This CDR3 is built from 14 residues. Germline V CDR1 and CDR2: MRHNA, SNTAGT. The V and J ends lost 0 bases and 4 bases, in that order; junction bases with no gene match: 0. In nucleotides, the CDR3 is TGTGCCAGCAGTGACTCGGGACAGGGCTATGGCTACACCTTC. It translates to CASSDSGQGYGYTF.

The chain uses TRBV5-1 and TRBJ2-7, with 9 bases identical to TRBD2. The CDR3 runs to 14 residues. The J segment lost 3 bases and the V segment lost 4 bases, leaving 5 bases of the junction unmatched. Germline loops: CDR1 SGHRS, CDR2 YFSETQ. CDR3 protein: CASSAGGLSYEQYF. The CDR3 DNA reads TGCGCCAGCAGCGCGGGGGGGCTTAGCTACGAGCAGTACTTC. Complete variable domain (other parts from reference TRBV5-1 and TRBJ2-7): KAGVTQTPRYLIKTRGQQVTLSCSPISGHRSVSWYQQTPGQGLQFLFEYFSETQRNKGNFPGRFSGRQFSNSRSEMNVSTLELGDSALYLCASSAGGLSYEQYFGPGTRLTVT.

The rearrangement joins TRBV27 to TRBJ2-3; unclear D gene. Germline-derived CDR1 and CDR2 are MNHEY and SMNVEV (reference sequence). Trimming removed 7 bases from V and 2 bases from J, with 13 bases in between. This CDR3 has 14 residues. Here the CDR3 DNA reads TGTGCCAGCACCCGGCACCGAAACACAGATACGCAGTATTTT. It specifies CASTRHRNTDTQYF.

The chain links TRBV4-3 to TRBJ2-7; D is unclear. Between the trimmed V and J ends, which lost 0 bases and 3 bases, there was a span of 12 bases. The CDR3 sequence is 15 residues long. Germline V gene data show CDR1 as LGHNA and CDR2 as YSLEER. The CDR3 DNA reads TGCGCCAGCAGCCAAGATAGAAACTCTCTCTACGAGCAGTACTTC. Amino acids: CASSQDRNSLYEQYF.

This clone was counted a single time. The V gene is TRBV27, the J gene TRBJ2-5; D may correspond to TRBD1 or TRBD2 (6 bases each). CDR3 length: 15 amino acids. Germline CDR1 MNHEY, CDR2 SMNVEV (reference sequence). Trimming pared 7 bases from V and 1 base from J, leaving 16 bases between. The CDR3 coding sequence is TGTGCCAGCACCCTAACTAGGGGGGCCCAAGAGACCCAGTACTTC. Residues: CASTLTRGAQETQYF.

This clone has a single count. In DNA form, the CDR3 reads TGTGCCAGCAGTGAATCTGCCGGTCAAGGCTATAACTATGGCTACACCTTC. Its translation: CASSESAGQGYNYGYTF. V and J are TRBV6-1 and TRBJ1-2, with D unresolved. This CDR3 region has 17 residues. CDR1 is MNHNS, CDR2 SASEGT, per germline. The V end lost 2 bases, the J end lost 1 base, and 17 bases lay between the germline ends.

This chain connects TRBV7-8 to TRBJ2-1; 10 nucleotides align to TRBD2. The trim removed 3 bases at V and 6 bases at J, leaving 8 bases unmatched. The CDR3 covers 16 residues. The germline gives CDR1 SGHVS, CDR2 FQNEAQ. The CDR3 reads CASSFLASGSINEQFF. The CDR3 DNA reads as TGTGCCAGCAGCTTCCTCGCTAGCGGGAGTATCAATGAGCAGTTCTTC.

V gene TRBV4-2 combines with J gene TRBJ2-1; D is unresolved. Trimming removed 0 bases at V and 8 bases at J, with 11 bases between. CDR3 size: 14 residues. CDR1 LGHNA and CDR2 YNFKEQ come from the germline V gene. This chain's CDR3 is CASSQERRTHEQFF. The CDR3 DNA reads as TGTGCCAGCAGCCAAGAAAGGCGGACCCATGAGCAGTTCTTC.

This chain joins TRBV2 and TRBJ2-7, with D possibly matching TRBD1 (6 bases). The CDR3 loop spans 13 amino acids. CDR1 and CDR2 (germline): SNHLY, FYNNEI. V was cut by 6 bases and J by 2 bases, with 11 bases left in between. The chain's CDR3 is CASRGDTPYEQYF. As DNA, the CDR3 is TGTGCCAGCAGGGGGGACACACCCTACGAGCAGTACTTC.

This rearrangement joins TRBV5-1 to TRBJ2-5; 16 bases align to TRBD2. Germline CDR1 and CDR2: SGHRS and YFSETQ. The V gene end was trimmed by 0 bases and the J gene end by 8 bases; junction bases not matched to a gene: 4. This CDR3 is 16 amino acids long. DNA for the CDR3: TGCGCCAGCAGCTTGGACGGGACTAGCGGGGGGGACACCCAGTACTTC. The encoded protein is CASSLDGTSGGDTQYF.

V and J are TRBV7-9 and TRBJ1-4; 8 nucleotides line up with TRBD1. Germline trimming cut 1 base from V and 0 bases from J; bases unmatched to any gene: 7. This CDR3 is 18 amino acids long. The germline V gene has CDR1 SEHNR and CDR2 FQNEAQ (reference sequence). Here the CDR3 DNA reads TGTGCCAGCAGCTTAGTGGGACAGGCCTTATCAACTAATGAAAAACTGTTTTTT. This gives the protein CASSLVGQALSTNEKLFF.